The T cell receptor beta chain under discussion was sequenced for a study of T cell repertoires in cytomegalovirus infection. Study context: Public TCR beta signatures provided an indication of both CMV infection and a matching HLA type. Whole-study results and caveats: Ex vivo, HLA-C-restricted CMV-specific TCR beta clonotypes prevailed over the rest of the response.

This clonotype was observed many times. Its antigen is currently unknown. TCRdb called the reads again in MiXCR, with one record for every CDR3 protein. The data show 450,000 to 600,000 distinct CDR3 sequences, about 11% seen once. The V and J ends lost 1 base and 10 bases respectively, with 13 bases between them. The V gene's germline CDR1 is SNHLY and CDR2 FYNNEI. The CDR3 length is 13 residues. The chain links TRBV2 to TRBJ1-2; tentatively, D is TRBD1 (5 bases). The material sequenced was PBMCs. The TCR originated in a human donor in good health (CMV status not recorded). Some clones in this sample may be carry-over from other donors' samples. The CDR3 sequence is CASSEGTTATYTF. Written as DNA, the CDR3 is TGTGCCAGCAGTGAAGGGACAACAGCAACCTACACCTTC.